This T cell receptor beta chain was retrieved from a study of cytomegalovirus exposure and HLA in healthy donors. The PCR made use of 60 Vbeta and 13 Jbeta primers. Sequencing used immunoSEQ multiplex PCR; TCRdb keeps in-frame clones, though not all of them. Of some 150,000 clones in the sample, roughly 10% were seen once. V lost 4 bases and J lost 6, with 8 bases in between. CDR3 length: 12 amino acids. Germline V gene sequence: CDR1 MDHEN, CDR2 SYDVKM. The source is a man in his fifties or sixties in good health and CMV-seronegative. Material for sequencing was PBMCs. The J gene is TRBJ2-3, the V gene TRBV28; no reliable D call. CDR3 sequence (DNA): TGTGCCAGCAGTTCGCTAGAGGATACGCAGTATTTT. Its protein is CASSSLEDTQYF.